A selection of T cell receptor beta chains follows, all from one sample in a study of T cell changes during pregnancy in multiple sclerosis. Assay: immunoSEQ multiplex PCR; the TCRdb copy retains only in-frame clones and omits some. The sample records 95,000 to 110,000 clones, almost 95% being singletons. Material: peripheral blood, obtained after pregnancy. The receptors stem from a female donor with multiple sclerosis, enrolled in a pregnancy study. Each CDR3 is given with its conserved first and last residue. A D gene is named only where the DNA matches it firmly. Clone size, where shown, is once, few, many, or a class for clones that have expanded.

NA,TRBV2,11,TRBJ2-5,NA,TGTGCCAGCAGGAGCGTGGCTGACCTGTACTTC,CASRSVADLYF
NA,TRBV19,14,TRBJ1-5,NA,TGTGCCAGTATGGAGCAGTTAAGTAATCAGCCCCAGCATTTT,CASMEQLSNQPQHF
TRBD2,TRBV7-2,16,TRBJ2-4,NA,TGTGCCAGCAGCCCGACTAGCGGGGGGGCCCAAAACATTCAGTACTTC,CASSPTSGGAQNIQYF
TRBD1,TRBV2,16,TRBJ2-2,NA,TGTGCCAGCAGGGGATCCGGGACAGGGTCAACCGGGGAGCTGTTTTTT,CASRGSGTGSTGELFF
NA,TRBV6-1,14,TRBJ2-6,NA,TGTGCCACATACAGGATCTCTGGGGCCAACGTCCTGACTTTC,CATYRISGANVLTF
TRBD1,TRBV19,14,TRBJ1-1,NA,TGTGCCAGTAGTATAACAGGGGTTCCCACTGAAGCTTTCTTT,CASSITGVPTEAFF
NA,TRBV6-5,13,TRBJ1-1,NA,TGTGCCAGCAGTTACCCGGGCAGGGGTGAAGCTTTCTTT,CASSYPGRGEAFF
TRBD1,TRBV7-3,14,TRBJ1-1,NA,TGTGCCAGCAGCTCCGGACAGGGCTCGGCTGAAGCTTTCTTT,CASSSGQGSAEAFF
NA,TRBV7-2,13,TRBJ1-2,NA,TGTGCCAGCAGCCCAGCGGACGGCTATGGCTACACCTTC,CASSPADGYGYTF
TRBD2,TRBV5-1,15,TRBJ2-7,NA,TGCGCCAGCAGCCCCGGTCTAGCGGGGGCCGACGAGCAGTACTTC,CASSPGLAGADEQYF
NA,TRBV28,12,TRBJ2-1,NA,TGTGCCACTACGAGCTCCTACAATGAGCAGTTCTTC,CATTSSYNEQFF
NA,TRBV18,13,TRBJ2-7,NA,TGTGCCAGCTCACCTGGGGCCAACTACGAGCAGTACTTC,CASSPGANYEQYF
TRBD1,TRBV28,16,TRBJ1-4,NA,TGTGCCAGCAGTTCTCCGGGACAGGGGGCCGGAGAAAAACTGTTTTTT,CASSSPGQGAGEKLFF
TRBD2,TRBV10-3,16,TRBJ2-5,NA,TGTGCCATCAGTGAGTTTAGCGGGGGGGAACGAGAGACCCAGTACTTC,CAISEFSGGERETQYF
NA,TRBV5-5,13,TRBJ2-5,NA,TGTGCCAGCAGCCCCTACCCGGGGGAGACCCAGTACTTC,CASSPYPGETQYF
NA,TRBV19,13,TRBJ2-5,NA,TGTGCCAGTAGTACGACAGCCTCTACTACCCAGTACTTC,CASSTTASTTQYF
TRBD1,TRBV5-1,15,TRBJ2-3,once,TGCGCCAGCAGCGGGACAGGGGGTAGCACAGATACGCAGTATTTT,CASSGTGGSTDTQYF
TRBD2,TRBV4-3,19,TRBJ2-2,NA,TGCGCCAGCAGCCTTTACGGACTAGCGGGGGGGTCGAACACCGGGGAGCTGTTTTTT,CASSLYGLAGGSNTGELFF
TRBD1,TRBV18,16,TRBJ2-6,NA,TGTGCCAGCTCCCCGACAGGGGGCTCTGGGGCCAACGTCCTGACTTTC,CASSPTGGSGANVLTF
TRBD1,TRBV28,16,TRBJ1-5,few,TGTGCCAGCAGTTCCCGGGGACAGGCCATCAATCAGCCCCAGCATTTT,CASSSRGQAINQPQHF
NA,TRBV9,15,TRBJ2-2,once,TGTGCCAGCAGCGCTCTAGCCGGGGGCACCGGGGAGCTGTTTTTT,CASSALAGGTGELFF
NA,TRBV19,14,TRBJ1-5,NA,TGTGCCAGTACCCATCGGGGTCGCAATCAGCCCCAGCATTTT,CASTHRGRNQPQHF
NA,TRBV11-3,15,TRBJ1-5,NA,TGTGCCAGCAGACGGGGGGGTTTGAGCAATCAGCCCCAGCATTTT,CASRRGGLSNQPQHF
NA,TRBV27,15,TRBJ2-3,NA,TGTGCCAGCAGTTTGCTAGCGACTAGCACAGATACGCAGTATTTT,CASSLLATSTDTQYF
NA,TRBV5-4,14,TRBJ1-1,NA,TGTGCCAGCAGCTTGTATCGAGGGATAACTGAAGCTTTCTTT,CASSLYRGITEAFF
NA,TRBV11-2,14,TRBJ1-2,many,TGTGCCAGCAGCTTCCTTCTGCTCAATAGTGGCTACACCTTC,CASSFLLLNSGYTF
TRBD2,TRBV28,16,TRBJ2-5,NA,TGTGCCAGCAGTTTAGATATAGCGGGAGGACGGGAGACCCAGTACTTC,CASSLDIAGGRETQYF
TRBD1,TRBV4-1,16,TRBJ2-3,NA,TGCGCCAGCAGCCAACAGGGGGTAGGTCAAGAGGATACGCAGTATTTT,CASSQQGVGQEDTQYF
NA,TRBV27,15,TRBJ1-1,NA,TGTGCCAGCAGTGTCACAGGAATCCTGAACACTGAAGCTTTCTTT,CASSVTGILNTEAFF
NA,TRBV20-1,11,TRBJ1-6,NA,TGCAGTACAACCCGGGATTCACCCCTCCACTTT,CSTTRDSPLHF
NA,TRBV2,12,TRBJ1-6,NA,TGTGCCAGCAGCCGACAGAATTCACCCCTCCACTTT,CASSRQNSPLHF
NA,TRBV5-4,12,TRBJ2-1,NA,TGTGCCAGCAGCCCCAGGGGCTATGAGCAGTTCTTC,CASSPRGYEQFF
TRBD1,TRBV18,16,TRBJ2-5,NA,TGTGCCAGCTCATCACGACAGGGGACCTTCCAAGAGACCCAGTACTTC,CASSSRQGTFQETQYF
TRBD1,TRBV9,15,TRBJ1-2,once,TGTGCCAGCAGCGTAGCGACAGGGGAGGGCTATGGCTACACCTTC,CASSVATGEGYGYTF
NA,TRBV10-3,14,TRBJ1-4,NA,TGTGCCACCAAGGTCGCCAGGTACAATGAAAAACTGTTTTTT,CATKVARYNEKLFF
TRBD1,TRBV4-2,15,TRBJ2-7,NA,TGTGCCAGCAGCCCCCTACAGACAGGGTCCGACGAGCAGTACTTC,CASSPLQTGSDEQYF
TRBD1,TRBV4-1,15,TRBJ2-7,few,TGCGCCAGCAGCCAAGTCCAGGGGGAATCCTACGAGCAGTACTTC,CASSQVQGESYEQYF
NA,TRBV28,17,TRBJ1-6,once,TGTGCCAGCAGTTTATTCTCGGTACGGGTAGCTAATTCACCCCTCCACTTT,CASSLFSVRVANSPLHF
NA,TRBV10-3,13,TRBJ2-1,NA,TGTGCCATCAGTGACAGGGTTTACAATGAGCAGTTCTTC,CAISDRVYNEQFF
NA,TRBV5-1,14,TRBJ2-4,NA,TGCGCCAGCAGCTTGGCCGACAATCGGAACATTCAGTACTTC,CASSLADNRNIQYF
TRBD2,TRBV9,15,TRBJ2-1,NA,TGTGCCAGCAGCGCCCGGACTAGCGTATACAATGAGCAGTTCTTC,CASSARTSVYNEQFF
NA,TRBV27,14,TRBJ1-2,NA,TGTGCCAGCAGTTTATCGCGCAGGGGCGATGGCTACACCTTC,CASSLSRRGDGYTF
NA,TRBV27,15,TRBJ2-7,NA,TGTGCCAGCAGTTTTGTGGCAGGGAAGCGGGACGAGCAGTACTTC,CASSFVAGKRDEQYF
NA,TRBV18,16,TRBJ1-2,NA,TGTGCCAGCTCACCACTTACCCCGGGCAGGGGTTCAAGCTACACCTTC,CASSPLTPGRGSSYTF
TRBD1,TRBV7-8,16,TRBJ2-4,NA,TGTGCCAGCAGCTTAAGTGCGGGGACAGGGAAAAACATTCAGTACTTC,CASSLSAGTGKNIQYF
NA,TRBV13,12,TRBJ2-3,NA,TGTGCCAGCAGCCCAGGCACAGATACGCAGTATTTT,CASSPGTDTQYF
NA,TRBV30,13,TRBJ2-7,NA,TGTGCCTGGACCCCTGGAGGGACCTACGAGCAGTACTTC,CAWTPGGTYEQYF
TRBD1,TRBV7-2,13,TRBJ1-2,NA,TGTGCCAGCAGCCCAGACAGGGGCGGGGGCTACACCTTC,CASSPDRGGGYTF
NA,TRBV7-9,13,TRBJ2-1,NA,TGTGCCAGCAGCCCGGGGGCGGGGGATGAGCAGTTCTTC,CASSPGAGDEQFF
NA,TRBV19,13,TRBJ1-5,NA,TGTGCCAGTAGTTCCCACAGGGTTGGACCCCAGCATTTT,CASSSHRVGPQHF
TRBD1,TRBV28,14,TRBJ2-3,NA,TGTGCCAGCAGGACAGGGATCAGCACAGATACGCAGTATTTT,CASRTGISTDTQYF